These 14 T cell receptor beta chains were all obtained from the same sample, sequenced in a study of cytomegalovirus exposure and HLA in healthy donors (dated 2017 in TCRdb). The library was generated by the immunoSEQ multiplex PCR assay. For the multiplex PCR, a mixture combining 60 forward primers for TCR Vbeta segments and 13 reverse primers for TCR Jbeta segments was used. Here the immuneACCESS table is served through TCRdb, limited to in-frame sequences with V and J called. Missing clones are a known gap in these copies; in checked studies unresolved V genes cover under half, and the rest lacks a known reason. This sample comprises some 130,000 clones, 55% to 75% of them detected only once. The ten largest account for 4.2% of the sample. Material: PBMCs. The source of these receptors is a man in his forties or fifties in good health and CMV-seropositive.

Only a few counts were recorded for this clone. The J gene is TRBJ2-7, the V gene TRBV7-8, with 7 bases lining up with TRBD2. Germline values: CDR1 SGHVS, CDR2 FQNEAQ. The CDR3 has 14 residues. V trimming: 7 bases; J trimming: 2 bases; junction bases outside the gene matches: 8. This chain's CDR3 is CASIGGTAAYEQYF. The CDR3 region has the DNA TGTGCCAGCATCGGGGGGACCGCGGCCTACGAGCAGTACTTC.

This chain uses TRBV6-4 with TRBJ1-5, with a weak D call TRBD1 (6 bases). Germline V lookup: CDR1 MRHNA, CDR2 SNTAGT. V dropped 4 bases and J dropped 6 bases, with 10 bases sitting between them. The CDR3 is 13 amino acids. The CDR3, as DNA: TGTGCCAGCAGTGGACAGGCCAGTCAGCCCCAGCATTTT. It specifies CASSGQASQPQHF.

This chain connects TRBV7-8 to TRBJ2-4, with D perhaps matching TRBD2 (6 bases). Trimming took 5 bases from V and 0 from J, leaving 14 bases between them. Germline V gene sequence: CDR1 SGHVS, CDR2 FQNEAQ. This CDR3 has 16 residues. DNA for the CDR3: TGTGCCAGCAGCCTCGCACCGGGACTAGCCAAAAACATTCAGTACTTC. It translates to CASSLAPGLAKNIQYF.

The table lists this clone with a few counts. V and J are TRBV7-2 and TRBJ1-5; the D gene is possibly TRBD1 (5 bases). The germline CDR1 and CDR2 sequences are SGHTA and FQGNSA. The CDR3 totals 15 residues. The ends were cut back, 1 base at V and 6 bases at J, with 13 bases in the middle. The CDR3 bases are TGTGCCAGCAGCTTAGGGTCTTCGGGGGTTCAGCCCCAGCATTTT. It encodes CASSLGSSGVQPQHF.

With respect to this clone: At one of its ends the junction is not consistent with the germline gene, which may arise from a read error. The chain joins TRBV12-5 to TRBJ2-1, with 11 bases lining up with TRBD2. The CDR3 runs 15 residues. Germline-derived CDR1 and CDR2 are LGHNT and FRNRAP. For the CDR3, the DNA is TGTGCTAGTGGGTTGGCTAGCGGGGGGCGAAAAAAGCAGTTCTTC. Translation: CASGLASGGRKKQFF. The full variable domain, in which reference TRBV12-5 and TRBJ2-1 provide the parts outside the CDR3, is DARVTQTPRHKVTEMGQEVTMRCQPILGHNTVFWYRQTMMQGLELLAYFRNRAPLDDSGMPKDRFSAEMPDATLATLKIQPSEPRDSAVYFCASGLASGGRKKQFFGPGTRLTVL.

The chain couples TRBV5-6 to TRBJ1-4; the D gene is possibly TRBD1 (6 bases). CDR1 SGHDT and CDR2 YYEEEE come from the germline V gene. There are 15 residues in the CDR3. Trimming shortened V by 4 bases and J by 7 bases, and 17 bases separated the two germline ends. In DNA form, the CDR3 reads TGTGCCAGCAGCCGATCCTTGGGGGCGACTGAAAAACTGTTTTTT. This codes for CASSRSLGATEKLFF.

The rearrangement joins TRBV4-2 to TRBJ2-2, with 7 bases aligning to TRBD2. The V and J ends lost 0 bases and 2 bases, in that order; junction bases with no gene match: 12. Germline lookup yields CDR1 LGHNA and CDR2 YNFKEQ. CDR3 length: 19 amino acids. The CDR3 DNA reads as TGTGCCAGCAGCCAAGACCCCAGGGTCGGGGGGAGTAACACCGGGGAGCTGTTTTTT. This encodes CASSQDPRVGGSNTGELFF.

V usage is TRBV13 and J usage is TRBJ1-3; perhaps TRBD1 as D (6 bases). Germline assignment: CDR1 PRHDT and CDR2 FYEKMQ (reference sequence). This CDR3 comprises 16 residues. V shed 4 bases and J shed 0 bases, with 13 bases lying between them. This CDR3 reads CASSSGTFISGNTIYF. For the CDR3, the DNA is TGTGCCAGCAGCTCTGGGACATTCATCTCTGGAAACACCATATATTTT. Full variable domain (rest looked up from reference TRBV13 and TRBJ1-3): AAGVIQSPRHLIKEKRETATLKCYPIPRHDTVYWYQQGPGQDPQFLISFYEKMQSDKGSIPDRFSAQQFSDYHSELNMSSLELGDSALYFCASSSGTFISGNTIYFGEGSWLTVV.

The genes are TRBV4-1 and TRBJ2-3, with D perhaps matching TRBD1 (5 bases). The CDR3 runs 12 residues. CDR1 is MGHRA, CDR2 YSYEKL, per germline. The germline V and J ends were trimmed by 4 bases and 3 bases, with 5 bases remaining between them. The CDR3 protein is CASSPGTDTQYF. The CDR3 DNA sequence: TGCGCCAGCAGCCCAGGGACAGATACGCAGTATTTT.

This chain uses TRBV7-8 with TRBJ2-7, with TRBD2 matching 8 bases. CDR3 length: 16 amino acids. The J segment lost 1 base and the V segment lost 5 bases, leaving 10 bases of the junction unmatched. Germline-derived CDR1 and CDR2 are SGHVS and FQNEAQ. The CDR3 region has the DNA TGTGCCAGCAGCGGGGGGGCAATAGCGGGGTCCTACGAGCAGTACTTC. It specifies CASSGGAIAGSYEQYF.

The V gene is TRBV25-1, the J gene TRBJ2-5, with 10 positions matching TRBD2. CDR1 and CDR2 from the germline V gene are MGHDK and SYGVNS. V lost 5 bases and J lost 2; bases outside the gene matches: 8. This CDR3 has 16 amino acids. The CDR3 reads CASSNRASGGQETQYF. DNA of the CDR3: TGTGCCAGCAGTAACAGAGCTAGCGGGGGACAAGAGACCCAGTACTTC.

This chain uses TRBV25-1 with TRBJ1-4; 10 bases are shared with TRBD1. Looked up from germline, CDR1 is MGHDK and CDR2 is SYGVNS. The J segment lost 8 bases and the V segment lost 3 bases, leaving 6 bases of the junction unmatched. This CDR3 contains 15 residues. As DNA, the CDR3 is TGTGCCAGCAGTGACGGACAGGGGGTTTCGGAAAAACTGTTTTTT. Translated: CASSDGQGVSEKLFF.

The V gene is TRBV7-8, the J gene TRBJ2-5; possibly TRBD1 for D (6 bases). V lost 5 bases and J 1 base, leaving 11 bases between the germline ends. The CDR3 is made up of 14 amino acids. The germline V gene encodes CDR1 SGHVS and CDR2 FQNEAQ. CDR3 sequence (DNA): TGTGCCAGCAGCCCTAGACAGGCCCAAGAGACCCAGTACTTC. Translating gives CASSPRQAQETQYF.

Only a few counts were recorded for this clone. The chain uses TRBV29-1 and TRBJ2-1, with 8 bases fitting TRBD2. CDR3 length: 14 amino acids. Germline CDR1 and CDR2: SQVTM and ANQGSEA. V lost 6 bases and J lost 2; bases outside the gene matches: 6. CDR3 bases: TGCAGCGTCCAGACTAGCGCGACCTACAATGAGCAGTTCTTC. Translation gives CSVQTSATYNEQFF.